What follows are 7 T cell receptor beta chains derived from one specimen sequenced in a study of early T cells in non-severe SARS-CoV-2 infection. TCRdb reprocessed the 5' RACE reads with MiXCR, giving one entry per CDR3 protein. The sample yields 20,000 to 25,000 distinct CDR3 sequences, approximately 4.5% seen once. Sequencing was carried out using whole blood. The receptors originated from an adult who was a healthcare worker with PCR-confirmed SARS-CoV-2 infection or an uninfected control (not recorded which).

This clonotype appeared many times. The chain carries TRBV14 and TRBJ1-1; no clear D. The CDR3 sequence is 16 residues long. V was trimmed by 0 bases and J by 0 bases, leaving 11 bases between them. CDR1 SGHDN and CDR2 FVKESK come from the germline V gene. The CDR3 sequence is CASSQDMGSMNTEAFF. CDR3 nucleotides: TGTGCCAGCAGCCAAGATATGGGCTCAATGAACACTGAAGCTTTCTTT.

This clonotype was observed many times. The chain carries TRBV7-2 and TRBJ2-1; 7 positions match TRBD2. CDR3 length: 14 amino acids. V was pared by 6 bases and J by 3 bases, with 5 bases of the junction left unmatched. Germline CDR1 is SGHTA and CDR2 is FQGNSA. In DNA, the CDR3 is TGTGCCAGCAGGGAAGCGGGGCTCTACAATGAGCAGTTCTTC. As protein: CASREAGLYNEQFF.

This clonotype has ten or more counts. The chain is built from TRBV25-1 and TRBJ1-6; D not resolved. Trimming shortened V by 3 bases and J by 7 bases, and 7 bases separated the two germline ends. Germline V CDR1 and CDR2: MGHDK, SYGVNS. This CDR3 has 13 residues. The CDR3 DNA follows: TGTGCCAGCAGTGACCCGTGGAATTCACCCCTCCACTTT. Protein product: CASSDPWNSPLHF.

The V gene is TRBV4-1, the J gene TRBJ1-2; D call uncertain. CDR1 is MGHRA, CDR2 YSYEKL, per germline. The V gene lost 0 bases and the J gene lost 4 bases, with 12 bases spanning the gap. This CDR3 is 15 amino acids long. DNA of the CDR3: TGCGCCAGCAGCCAAGAGCGGGGTTTTGCCTATGGCTACACCTTC. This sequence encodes CASSQERGFAYGYTF.

The CDR3 DNA follows: TGCAGTGCTTGGGGCGGCACAGATACGCAGTATTTT. Translating it yields CSAWGGTDTQYF. The V gene is TRBV20-1, the J gene TRBJ2-3; D is perhaps TRBD1 (5 bases). CDR1 DFQATT and CDR2 SNEGSKA come from the germline V gene (reference sequence). V dropped 5 bases and J dropped 1 base, with 7 bases sitting between them. The CDR3 totals 12 residues.

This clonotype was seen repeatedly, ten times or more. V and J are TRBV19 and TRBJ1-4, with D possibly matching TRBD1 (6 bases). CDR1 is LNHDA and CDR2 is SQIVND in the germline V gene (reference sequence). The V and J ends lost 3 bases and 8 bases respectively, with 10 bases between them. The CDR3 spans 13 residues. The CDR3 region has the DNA TGTGCCAGTAGTATGGTCCAGGGGGAAAAACTGTTTTTT. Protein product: CASSMVQGEKLFF.

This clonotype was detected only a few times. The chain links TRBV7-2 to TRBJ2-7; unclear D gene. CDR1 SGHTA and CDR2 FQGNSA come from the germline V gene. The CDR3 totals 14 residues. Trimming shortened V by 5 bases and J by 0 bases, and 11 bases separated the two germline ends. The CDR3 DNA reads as TGTGCCAGCAGCACCAGGAGAAGCTCCTACGAGCAGTACTTC. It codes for CASSTRRSSYEQYF.